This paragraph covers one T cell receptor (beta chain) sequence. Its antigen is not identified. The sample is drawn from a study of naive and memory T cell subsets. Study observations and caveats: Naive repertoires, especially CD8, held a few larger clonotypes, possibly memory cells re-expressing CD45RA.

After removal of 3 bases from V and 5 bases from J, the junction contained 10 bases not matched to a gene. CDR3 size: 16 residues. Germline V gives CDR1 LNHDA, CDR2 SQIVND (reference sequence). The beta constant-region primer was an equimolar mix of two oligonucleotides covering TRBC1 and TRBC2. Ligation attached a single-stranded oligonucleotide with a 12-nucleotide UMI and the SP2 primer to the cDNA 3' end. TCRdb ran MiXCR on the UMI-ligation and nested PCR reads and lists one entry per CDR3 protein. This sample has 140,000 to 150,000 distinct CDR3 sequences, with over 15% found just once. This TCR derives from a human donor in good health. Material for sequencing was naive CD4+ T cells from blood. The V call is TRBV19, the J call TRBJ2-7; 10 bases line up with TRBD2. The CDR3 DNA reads TGTGCCAGTAGTATCCCCAAGACTAGCGGGCTTCACGAGCAGTACTTC. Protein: CASSIPKTSGLHEQYF.